Sequencing of this T cell receptor (beta chain) was carried out in a study of vaccination effects on CD4 cells after COVID-19. Using viral peptide pools, the ViraFEST assay grew out antigen-specific CD4+ T cells prior to sequencing. Scientists isolated CD4+ T cells after a roughly 10-day culture period ended. Each participant was given two doses of one vaccine (BNT162b2 or mRNA-1273). Each well held 1.5 million to 2 million PBMC cultured with around 9.7 ug/ml peptides and approximately 11 IU/ml IL-2. Cultures received IL-2 medium that replaced half the medium on days 3 and 7. Only a few counts were recorded for this clone. Its antigen is unknown. Repertoires were generated with immunoSEQ multiplex PCR, while TCRdb's copy carries only in-frame clones and drops some. The sample shows some 16,000 clones, roughly three quarters of them seen only once. Trimming removed 0 bases at V and 6 bases at J, with 11 bases between. The CDR3 is made up of 14 amino acids. Germline CDR1 reads SGHVS; CDR2 reads FQNEAQ.

Sequences were derived from CD4+ T cells from PBMCs cultured with HCoV-NL63 spike peptides, sampled after COVID-19 vaccination. The source of this sequence is a human donor who received a COVID-19 vaccine. This chain joins TRBV7-8 and TRBJ2-5, with D possibly TRBD1 on 5 matching bases. The CDR3, as DNA: TGTGCCAGCAGCTTAGCGAAATGGGGCAAGACCCAGTACTTC. This gives the protein CASSLAKWGKTQYF.